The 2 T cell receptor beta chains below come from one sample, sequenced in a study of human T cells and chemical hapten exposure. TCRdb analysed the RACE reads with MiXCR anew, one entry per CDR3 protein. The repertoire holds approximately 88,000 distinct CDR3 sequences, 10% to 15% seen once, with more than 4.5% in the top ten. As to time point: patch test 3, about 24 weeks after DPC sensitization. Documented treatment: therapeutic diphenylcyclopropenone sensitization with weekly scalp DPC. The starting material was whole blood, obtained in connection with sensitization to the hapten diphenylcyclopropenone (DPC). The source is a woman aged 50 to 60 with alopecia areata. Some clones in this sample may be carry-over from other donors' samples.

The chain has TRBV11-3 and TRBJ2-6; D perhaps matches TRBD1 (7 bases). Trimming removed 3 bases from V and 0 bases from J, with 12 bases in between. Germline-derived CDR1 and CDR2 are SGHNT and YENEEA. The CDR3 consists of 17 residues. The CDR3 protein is CASSFTGDSSGANVLTF. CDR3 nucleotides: TGTGCCAGCAGCTTTACAGGGGACTCCTCTGGGGCCAACGTCCTGACTTTC.

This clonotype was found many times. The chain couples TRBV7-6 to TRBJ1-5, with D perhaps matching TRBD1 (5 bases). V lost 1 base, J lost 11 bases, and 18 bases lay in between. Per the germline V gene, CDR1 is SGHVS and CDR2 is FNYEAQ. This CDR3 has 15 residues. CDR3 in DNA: TGTGCCAGCAGCTTAGGGGGGGAGGGTGGCACGGCCCAGCATTTT. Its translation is CASSLGGEGGTAQHF.